A single sample is the source of the 25 T cell receptor beta chains below, sequenced in a study of T cells in Graves' hyperthyroidism and ophthalmopathy. RNA transcripts were the template for amplifying TCR beta CDR3 regions. With the HTBI primer set, the TCR CDR3 went through a first round of RT-PCR. Using its own MiXCR run on the multiplex PCR reads, TCRdb lists one record per CDR3 protein. Of hundreds of thousands of distinct CDR3 sequences listed, around 15% are singletons. The source material was blood. Receptors were obtained from a woman in her late teens or twenties with Graves' hyperthyroidism.

This clonotype was recorded a few times. The rearrangement links TRBV7-6 to TRBJ2-7, with 11 bases matching TRBD2. This CDR3 region has 15 residues. Per the germline V gene, CDR1 is SGHVS and CDR2 is FNYEAQ. The V and J ends lost 6 bases and 4 bases, in that order; junction bases with no gene match: 8. The CDR3 here is CASSSLAGGRYEQYF. Here the CDR3 DNA reads TGTGCCAGCAGTTCCCTAGCGGGGGGCCGATACGAGCAGTACTTC.

This clonotype was observed a few times. This chain links TRBV6-1 with TRBJ2-2; weak D call: TRBD2 (5 bases). The CDR3 is 14 amino acids. Trimming left V 4 bases short and J 4 bases short, with 10 bases between. The V gene's germline CDR1 is MNHNS and CDR2 SASEGT. The CDR3 region is CASSGEGFTGELFF. The DNA for the CDR3 is TGTGCCAGCAGTGGTGAGGGTTTCACCGGGGAGCTGTTTTTT.

This clonotype was counted at least ten times. The chain recombines TRBV20-1 with TRBJ2-1, with a tentative D call TRBD2 (5 bases). This CDR3 region has 16 residues. Germline CDR1 DFQATT, CDR2 SNEGSKA (reference sequence). V lost 6 bases and J 10 bases, leaving 28 bases between the germline ends. DNA of the CDR3: TGCAGTGCCCCCGTTCCGGGGTCGTGGGATCAATGGGAGCAGTTCTTC. Its protein is CSAPVPGSWDQWEQFF.

In this sample, this clonotype turned up a few times. The J gene is TRBJ2-7, the V gene TRBV6-1, with D maybe TRBD2 (5 bases). This CDR3 has 13 residues. V lost 5 bases and J lost 3, with 11 bases in between. The germline CDR1 and CDR2 sequences are MNHNS and SASEGT. CDR3 sequence reads: CASSTGRVYEQYF. CDR3 sequence (DNA): TGTGCCAGCAGTACCGGGCGGGTCTACGAGCAGTACTTC.

This clonotype was seen many times. The chain employs TRBV6-1 and TRBJ2-1; 7 bases agree with TRBD2. Germline assignment: CDR1 MNHNS and CDR2 SASEGT. The CDR3 contains 14 residues. V gave up 6 bases and J gave up 9 bases; unmatched junction bases: 11. This CDR3 is CASRMGGSWAEQFF. DNA of the CDR3: TGTGCCAGCAGGATGGGCGGGAGCTGGGCTGAGCAGTTCTTC.

This clonotype was seen repeatedly, ten times or more. The chain joins TRBV12-3 or TRBV12-4 to TRBJ2-2; 9 positions agree with TRBD2. The V and J ends lost 6 bases and 6 bases, in that order; junction bases with no gene match: 17. CDR3 length equals 18 residues. The CDR3 coding sequence is TGTGCCAGCAGCCCTATCAGCGGACTAGCGCTCAGGGCCGGGGAGCTGTTTTTT. This sequence encodes CASSPISGLALRAGELFF.

This clonotype was detected many times. The chain joins TRBV28 to TRBJ2-7; unclear D gene. V lost 3 bases, J lost 8 bases, and 8 bases lay in between. CDR1 is MDHEN, CDR2 SYDVKM, per germline. The CDR3 runs to 11 residues. CDR3 residues: CASSFVGQQYF. CDR3 in DNA: TGTGCCAGCAGTTTCGTCGGGCAGCAGTACTTC.

This clonotype has more than one count but fewer than ten. The J gene is TRBJ2-1, the V gene TRBV5-1, with D perhaps TRBD2 (7 bases). The CDR3 has 16 amino acids. The ends were cut back, 2 bases at V and 5 bases at J, with 17 bases in the middle. Germline V CDR1 and CDR2: SGHRS, YFSETQ. The CDR3 loop is CASSFFSGGSHNEQFF. For the CDR3, the DNA is TGCGCCAGCAGCTTTTTTTCGGGGGGCAGCCACAATGAGCAGTTCTTC. Together with reference TRBV5-1 and TRBJ2-1, the CDR3 gives the full variable domain: KAGVTQTPRYLIKTRGQQVTLSCSPISGHRSVSWYQQTPGQGLQFLFEYFSETQRNKGNFPGRFSGRQFSNSRSEMNVSTLELGDSALYLCASSFFSGGSHNEQFFGPGTRLTVL.

This clonotype occurred many times. This rearrangement joins TRBV20-1 to TRBJ1-5; TRBD1 aligns across 7 bases. The germline CDR1 and CDR2 sequences are DFQATT and SNEGSKA (reference sequence). V was pared by 0 bases and J by 0 bases, with 5 bases of the junction left unmatched. This CDR3 has 16 amino acids. CDR3 protein: CSARDPGTASNQPQHF. In DNA form, the CDR3 reads TGCAGTGCTAGAGATCCCGGGACAGCTAGCAATCAGCCCCAGCATTTT.

The chain carries TRBV28 and TRBJ2-4; 9 nucleotides match TRBD2. The CDR3 contains 14 residues. V lost 5 bases to trimming and J lost 1 base; unmatched junction nucleotides: 0. Looked up from germline, CDR1 is MDHEN and CDR2 is SYDVKM. The CDR3 DNA reads as TGTGCCAGCAGTGCGGGGGGGGCCAAAAACATTCAGTACTTC. Its translation: CASSAGGAKNIQYF.

This clonotype was observed many times. The chain joins TRBV7-2 to TRBJ2-7; 7 positions match TRBD2. Per germline, CDR1 SGHTA and CDR2 FQGNSA. This CDR3 is built from 17 residues. The V gene end was trimmed by 5 bases and the J gene end by 1 base; junction bases not matched to a gene: 14. The CDR3 is CASSRPMGSGVSYEQYF. CDR3 nucleotides: TGTGCCAGCAGCCGCCCAATGGGGAGCGGGGTTTCCTACGAGCAGTACTTC.

Many counts were recorded for this clonotype. The J gene is TRBJ2-7, the V gene TRBV14; TRBD2 might be the D (5 bases). The ends were cut back, 4 bases at V and 1 base at J, with 11 bases in the middle. Germline lookup yields CDR1 SGHDN and CDR2 FVKESK. This CDR3 is 14 amino acids long. The CDR3 sequence is CASSPVGISYEQYF. The CDR3 DNA reads as TGTGCCAGCAGCCCCGTCGGGATATCCTACGAGCAGTACTTC.

This clonotype was seen many times. CDR3 residues: CASSTSTGGETQYF. The CDR3 DNA reads as TGTGCCAGCAGCACATCGACAGGGGGGGAGACCCAGTACTTC. The rearrangement uses TRBV11-2 and TRBJ2-5; 9 bases align to TRBD1. The J segment lost 5 bases and the V segment lost 5 bases, leaving 6 bases of the junction unmatched. The germline V gene encodes CDR1 SGHAT and CDR2 FQNNGV. The CDR3 is made up of 14 amino acids.

This chain uses TRBV6-1 with TRBJ2-7, with unresolved D. Germline loops: CDR1 MNHNS, CDR2 SASEGT. Trimming left V 8 bases short and J 1 base short, with 9 bases between. The CDR3 has 12 amino acids. The DNA for the CDR3 is TGTGCCAGCCGAAAGGATTCCTACGAGCAGTACTTC. Its translation is CASRKDSYEQYF.

About this clonotype: A much larger clone sits a single nucleotide away, making a read error possible. In DNA form, the CDR3 reads TGTGCCGGCAGGAACACCGGGACTAGCGGCGGGGAGCTGTTTTTT. Translating it yields CAGRNTGTSGGELFF. This chain links TRBV7-2 with TRBJ2-2; TRBD2 aligns across 11 bases. CDR3 length equals 15 residues. Germline V gene sequence: CDR1 SGHTA, CDR2 FQGNSA.

This clonotype was seen at least ten times. The chain joins TRBV18 to TRBJ2-3; D is ambiguous. CDR3 length: 15 amino acids. Germline CDR1 is KGHSH and CDR2 is LQKENI. V shed 5 bases and J shed 0 bases, with 12 bases lying between them. Here the CDR3 DNA reads TGTGCCAGCTCATTTGTCCAGTATAGCACAGATACGCAGTATTTT. Its protein is CASSFVQYSTDTQYF.

This clonotype was detected many times. This sequence joins TRBV11-2 and TRBJ2-7, with D possibly called TRBD1 or TRBD2 (6 bases each). Per germline, CDR1 SGHAT and CDR2 FQNNGV. V shed 3 bases and J shed 4 bases, with 10 bases lying between them. This CDR3 region has 13 residues. The CDR3 DNA follows: TGTGCCAGCAGCTTCCAGGGGAGGTACGAGCAGTACTTC. Its translation is CASSFQGRYEQYF.

The chain uses TRBV6-1 and TRBJ2-1; 8 positions match TRBD2. CDR1 is MNHNS, CDR2 SASEGT, per germline. V shed 5 bases and J 5 bases; nucleotides not matched to a gene: 11. The CDR3 sequence is 16 residues long. In DNA, the CDR3 is TGTGCCAGCAGTCCCGAGAGGACTAGCACCAACAATGAGCAGTTCTTC. Translating gives CASSPERTSTNNEQFF.

This clonotype has a count of ten or more. The V and J genes are TRBV7-2 and TRBJ2-5; D possibly matches TRBD1 or TRBD2 (6 bases each). The germline CDR1 and CDR2 sequences are SGHTA and FQGNSA. This CDR3 has 14 residues. Deletions cut 1 base from V and 1 base from J, with 7 bases between. Here the CDR3 reads CASSLGGAQETQYF. CDR3 bases: TGTGCCAGCAGCTTAGGGGGGGCCCAAGAGACCCAGTACTTC.

The gene calls are TRBV24-1 and TRBJ2-2; D is perhaps TRBD1 or TRBD2 (5 bases each). The CDR3 consists of 13 residues. Germline assignment: CDR1 KGHDR and CDR2 SFDVKD. V shed 10 bases and J shed 5 bases, with 13 bases lying between them. The CDR3: CATRDGGTGELFF. The CDR3 nucleotides read TGTGCCACAAGGGACGGCGGGACCGGGGAGCTGTTTTTT.

The V and J genes are TRBV6-2 or TRBV6-3 and TRBJ2-7; unclear D gene. V lost 4 bases and J 3 bases, leaving 13 bases between the germline ends. The CDR3 extends over 14 amino acids. CDR1 MNHEY and CDR2 SVGEGT come from the germline V gene. CDR3 nucleotide sequence: TGTGCCAGCAGTTCGAGTCCTGCCCTCTACGAGCAGTACTTC. Translation: CASSSSPALYEQYF.

A few counts support this clonotype. The chain carries TRBV6-1 and TRBJ2-6; D perhaps matches TRBD2 (5 bases). Germline CDR1 MNHNS, CDR2 SASEGT. This CDR3 region has 19 residues. Trimming cost V 2 bases and J 0 bases, with 17 bases left between them. In nucleotides, the CDR3 is TGTGCCAGCAGTGAATTGAGCGGCCTCAGCCGCTCTGGGGCCAACGTCCTGACTTTC. Its protein product is CASSELSGLSRSGANVLTF.

The chain combines TRBV9 with TRBJ1-2; D remains unclear. The germline V gene has CDR1 SGDLS and CDR2 YYNGEE. CDR3 size: 15 residues. V was pared by 0 bases and J by 6 bases, with 15 bases between. CDR3 loop: CASSVEPGWGDGYTF. CDR3 sequence (DNA): TGTGCCAGCAGCGTAGAGCCGGGCTGGGGTGATGGCTACACCTTC.

There are a few counts of this clonotype. The genes are TRBV20-1 and TRBJ2-3; D is ambiguous. Trimming pared 0 bases from V and 0 bases from J, leaving 10 bases between. This CDR3 is built from 15 residues. Germline V gene sequence: CDR1 DFQATT, CDR2 SNEGSKA (reference sequence). As DNA, the CDR3 is TGCAGTGCTAGAGATCAATGGCGGAGCACAGATACGCAGTATTTT. Encoded protein: CSARDQWRSTDTQYF.

This clonotype was seen repeatedly, ten times or more. The V call is TRBV28, the J call TRBJ1-5; 7 bases map to TRBD1. There are 16 residues in the CDR3. Germline assignment: CDR1 MDHEN and CDR2 SYDVKM. Trimming at V came to 5 bases and at J to 0 bases, leaving 7 bases not matched to a gene. DNA for the CDR3: TGTGCCAGCAGTCCACAAAACAGGGGTAGCAATCAGCCCCAGCATTTT. Its translation: CASSPQNRGSNQPQHF.